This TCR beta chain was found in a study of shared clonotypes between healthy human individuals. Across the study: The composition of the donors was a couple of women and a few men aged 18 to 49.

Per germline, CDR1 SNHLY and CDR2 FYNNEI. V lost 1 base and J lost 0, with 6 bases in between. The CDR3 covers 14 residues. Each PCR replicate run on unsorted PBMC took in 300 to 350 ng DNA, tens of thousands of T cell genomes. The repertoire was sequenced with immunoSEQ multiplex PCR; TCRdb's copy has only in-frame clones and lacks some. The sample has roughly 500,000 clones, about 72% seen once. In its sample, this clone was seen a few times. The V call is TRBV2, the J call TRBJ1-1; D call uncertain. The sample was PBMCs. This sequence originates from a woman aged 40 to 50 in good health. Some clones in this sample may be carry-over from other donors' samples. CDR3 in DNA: TGTGCCAGCAGTGAAGATTTTCTGAACACTGAAGCTTTCTTT. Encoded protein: CASSEDFLNTEAFF. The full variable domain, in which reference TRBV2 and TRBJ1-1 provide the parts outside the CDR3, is EPEVTQTPSHQVTQMGQEVILRCVPISNHLYFYWYRQILGQKVEFLVSFYNNEISEKSEIFDDQFSVERPDGSNFTLKIRSTKLEDSAMYFCASSEDFLNTEAFFGQGTRLTVV.